The 10 T cell receptor beta chains given below trace back to one sample, sequenced in a study of CD8 T cells in ankylosing spondylitis. TCRdb re-derived calls from the 5' RACE reads in MiXCR, one entry per CDR3 protein. This table holds 130,000 or so distinct CDR3 sequences, around 10% found once. Material for sequencing was blood, either unsorted or a sorted T cell fraction (not recorded which). These receptors were taken from a female donor with ankylosing spondylitis or in good health (not recorded which).

There are many counts of this clonotype. The chain combines TRBV29-1 with TRBJ2-4, with 7 bases lining up with TRBD2. Germline CDR1 reads SQVTM; CDR2 reads ANQGSEA. This CDR3 spans 16 amino acids. The trim removed 6 bases at V and 0 bases at J, leaving 11 bases unmatched. The CDR3 here is CSVAHGGDQAKNIQYF. The CDR3 coding sequence is TGCAGCGTGGCCCATGGGGGGGACCAAGCCAAAAACATTCAGTACTTC.

This clonotype was counted many times. V usage is TRBV5-1 and J usage is TRBJ1-2, with D perhaps TRBD1 (5 bases). V was trimmed by 9 bases and J by 4 bases, leaving 22 bases between them. This CDR3 region has 15 residues. In germline, CDR1 is SGHRS, CDR2 YFSETQ. This chain's CDR3 is CATSRQGGIAYGYTF. The CDR3 DNA is TGCGCCACCTCCAGGCAGGGAGGAATTGCCTATGGCTACACCTTC.

This clonotype was recorded at least ten times. The CDR3 nucleotides are TGTGCCACCAGTTATAGCGGGAGCGGGACAGATACGCAGTATTTT. This gives the protein CATSYSGSGTDTQYF. V gene TRBV24-1 combines with J gene TRBJ2-3, with TRBD2 matching 9 bases. The CDR3 has 15 amino acids. CDR1 KGHDR and CDR2 SFDVKD come from the germline V gene. The trim removed 6 bases at V and 3 bases at J, leaving 6 bases unmatched.

This clonotype has ten or more counts. This chain connects TRBV7-9 to TRBJ2-1, with 8 bases fitting TRBD2. Per germline, CDR1 SEHNR and CDR2 FQNEAQ (reference sequence). CDR3 length: 14 amino acids. V shed 5 bases, J shed 4 bases, and the junction held 4 bases outside the gene matches. Here the CDR3 DNA reads TGTGCCAGCAGCACTAGCGGACCTTACAATGAGCAGTTCTTC. As protein: CASSTSGPYNEQFF.

In this sample, this clonotype turned up a few times. The V call is TRBV29-1, the J call TRBJ1-5, with unresolved D. The germline V gene encodes CDR1 SQVTM and CDR2 ANQGSEA. V dropped 5 bases and J dropped 0 bases, with 8 bases sitting between them. The CDR3 sequence is 13 residues long. CDR3 protein: CSVLRDSNQPQHF. The DNA for the CDR3 is TGCAGCGTTCTTAGGGATAGCAATCAGCCCCAGCATTTT.

This clonotype was counted many times. The chain joins TRBV30 to TRBJ2-2; the D is unclear. Trimming removed 0 bases at V and 5 bases at J, with 1 base between. The CDR3 extends over 11 amino acids. The germline V gene has CDR1 GTSNPN and CDR2 SVGIG (reference sequence). The CDR3 spells CAWSVTGELFF. CDR3 bases: TGTGCCTGGAGTGTAACCGGGGAGCTGTTTTTT.

The CDR3 DNA reads as TGTGCCAGCAGCTTGCAAGTTACGCAGCATTTT. Residues: CASSLQVTQHF. The V and J genes are TRBV5-5 and TRBJ2-3; no clear D gene. The J call is doubtful: the DNA matches TRBJ1-5 better. Germline V gene sequence: CDR1 SGHKS, CDR2 YYEKEE (reference sequence). The CDR3 contains 11 residues.

This clonotype occurred many times. The chain recombines TRBV11-2 with TRBJ2-1; 11 bases are shared with TRBD2. Germline V gene sequence: CDR1 SGHAT, CDR2 FQNNGV. This CDR3 has 15 residues. Unmatched junction bases numbered 7, after V lost 4 bases and J lost 8 bases. As DNA, the CDR3 is TGTGCCAGCAGCTCCATAGCGGGAGGGCGCGATGAGCAGTTCTTC. Amino acids: CASSSIAGGRDEQFF.

This clonotype was picked up a small number of times. The rearrangement uses TRBV30 and TRBJ1-2; D is perhaps TRBD1 (5 bases). Trimming shortened V by 7 bases and J by 4 bases, and 10 bases separated the two germline ends. This CDR3 region has 11 residues. From germline, CDR1 is GTSNPN and CDR2 SVGIG (reference sequence). The CDR3 nucleotides read TGTGCCTCCCGGGGGATCTATGGCTACACCTTC. Translation gives CASRGIYGYTF.

This clonotype has a count of ten or more. The rearrangement uses TRBV5-1 and TRBJ2-3; TRBD2 matches at 7 bases. Germline V gives CDR1 SGHRS, CDR2 YFSETQ. J lost 1 base, V lost 5 bases, and 4 bases had no gene match. The CDR3 extends over 14 amino acids. The CDR3 loop is CASRRTSGTDTQYF. Here the CDR3 DNA reads TGCGCCAGCAGAAGAACTAGCGGCACAGATACGCAGTATTTT.